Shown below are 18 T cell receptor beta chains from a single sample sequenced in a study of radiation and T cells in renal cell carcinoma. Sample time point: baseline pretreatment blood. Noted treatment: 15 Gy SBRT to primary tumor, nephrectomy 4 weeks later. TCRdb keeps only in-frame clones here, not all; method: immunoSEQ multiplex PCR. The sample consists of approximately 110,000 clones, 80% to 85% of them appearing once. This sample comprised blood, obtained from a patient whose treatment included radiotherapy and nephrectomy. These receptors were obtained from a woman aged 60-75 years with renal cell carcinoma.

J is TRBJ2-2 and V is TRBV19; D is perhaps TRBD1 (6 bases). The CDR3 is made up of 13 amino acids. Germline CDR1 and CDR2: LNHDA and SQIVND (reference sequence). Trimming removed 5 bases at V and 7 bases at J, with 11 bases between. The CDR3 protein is CASSQGRVGELFF. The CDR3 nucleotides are TGTGCCAGTAGTCAGGGGCGGGTCGGGGAGCTGTTTTTT.

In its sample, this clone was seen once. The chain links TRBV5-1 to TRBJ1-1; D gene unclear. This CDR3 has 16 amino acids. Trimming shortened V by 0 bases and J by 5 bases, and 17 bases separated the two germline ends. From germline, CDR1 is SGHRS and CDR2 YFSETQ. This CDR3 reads CASSLAGFDGGTEAFF. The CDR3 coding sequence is TGCGCCAGCAGCTTGGCTGGGTTCGATGGTGGGACTGAAGCTTTCTTT.

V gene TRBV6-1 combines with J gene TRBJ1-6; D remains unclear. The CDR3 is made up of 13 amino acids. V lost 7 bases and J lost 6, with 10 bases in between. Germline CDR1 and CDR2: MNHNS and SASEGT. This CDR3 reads CASKAQTNSPLHF. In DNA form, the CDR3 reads TGTGCCAGCAAGGCACAGACTAATTCACCCCTCCACTTT.

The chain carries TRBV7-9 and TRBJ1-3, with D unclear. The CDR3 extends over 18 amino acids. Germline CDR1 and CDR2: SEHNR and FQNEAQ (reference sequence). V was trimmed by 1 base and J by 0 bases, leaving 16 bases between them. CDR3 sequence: CASSLDDTQPSSGNTIYF. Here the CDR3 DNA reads TGTGCCAGCAGCTTAGATGATACCCAACCCTCCTCTGGAAACACCATATATTTT.

This CDR3 is CASSIVFRSSGANVLTF. The CDR3 DNA reads as TGTGCCAGTAGTATAGTATTTCGGAGCTCTGGGGCCAACGTCCTGACTTTC. This chain joins TRBV19 and TRBJ2-6; D remains unclear. V lost 1 base and J 0 bases, leaving 10 bases between the germline ends. The CDR3 covers 17 residues. Per the germline V gene, CDR1 is LNHDA and CDR2 is SQIVND (reference sequence).

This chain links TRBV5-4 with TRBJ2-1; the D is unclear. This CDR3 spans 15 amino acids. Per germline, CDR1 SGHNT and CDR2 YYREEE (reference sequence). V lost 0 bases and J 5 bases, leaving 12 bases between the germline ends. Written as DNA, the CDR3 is TGTGCCAGCAGCTTGGAGGGCCTGGGCGACAATGAGCAGTTCTTC. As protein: CASSLEGLGDNEQFF.

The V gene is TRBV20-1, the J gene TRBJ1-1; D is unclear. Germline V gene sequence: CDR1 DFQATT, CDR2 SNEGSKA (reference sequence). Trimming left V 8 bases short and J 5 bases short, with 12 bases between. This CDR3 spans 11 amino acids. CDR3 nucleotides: TGCAGTCCGTCGGACGGAACTGAAGCTTTCTTT. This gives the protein CSPSDGTEAFF.

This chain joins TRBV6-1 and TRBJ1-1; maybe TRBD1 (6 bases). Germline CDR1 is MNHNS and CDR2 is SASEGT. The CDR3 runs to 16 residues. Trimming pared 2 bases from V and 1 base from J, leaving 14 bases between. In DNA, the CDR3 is TGTGCCAGCAGTGAATGGTTCAGGGGCGAGAACACTGAAGCTTTCTTT. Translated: CASSEWFRGENTEAFF.

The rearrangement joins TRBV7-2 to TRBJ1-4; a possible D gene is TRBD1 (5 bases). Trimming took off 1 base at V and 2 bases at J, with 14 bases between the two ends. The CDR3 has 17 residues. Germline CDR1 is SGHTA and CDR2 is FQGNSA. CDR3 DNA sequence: TGTGCCAGCAGCTTAGGGGCAGGGTCGGGGACTAATGAAAAACTGTTTTTT. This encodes CASSLGAGSGTNEKLFF.

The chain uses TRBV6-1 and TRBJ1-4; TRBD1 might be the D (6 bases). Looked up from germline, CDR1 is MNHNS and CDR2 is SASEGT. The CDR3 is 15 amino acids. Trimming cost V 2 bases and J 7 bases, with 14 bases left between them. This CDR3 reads CASSEPGGRFEKLFF. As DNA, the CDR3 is TGTGCCAGCAGTGAACCGGGGGGGCGGTTTGAAAAACTGTTTTTT.

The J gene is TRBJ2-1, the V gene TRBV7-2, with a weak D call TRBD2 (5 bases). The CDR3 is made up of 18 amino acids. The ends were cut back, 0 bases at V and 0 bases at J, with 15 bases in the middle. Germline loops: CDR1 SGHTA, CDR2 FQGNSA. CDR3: CASSLAGGGGSSYNEQFF. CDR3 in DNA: TGTGCCAGCAGCTTAGCTGGTGGCGGAGGAAGCTCCTACAATGAGCAGTTCTTC.

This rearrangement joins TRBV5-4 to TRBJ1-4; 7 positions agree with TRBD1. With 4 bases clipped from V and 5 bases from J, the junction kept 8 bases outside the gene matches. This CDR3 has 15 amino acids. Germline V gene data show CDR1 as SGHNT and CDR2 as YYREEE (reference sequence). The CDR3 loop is CASSVAGQLNEKLFF. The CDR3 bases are TGTGCCAGCAGCGTGGCGGGACAGTTAAATGAAAAACTGTTTTTT.

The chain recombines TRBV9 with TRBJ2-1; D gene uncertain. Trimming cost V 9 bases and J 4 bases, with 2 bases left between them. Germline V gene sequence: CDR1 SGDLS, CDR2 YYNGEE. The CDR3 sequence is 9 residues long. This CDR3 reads CAKYNEQFF. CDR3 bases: TGTGCCAAATACAATGAGCAGTTCTTC.

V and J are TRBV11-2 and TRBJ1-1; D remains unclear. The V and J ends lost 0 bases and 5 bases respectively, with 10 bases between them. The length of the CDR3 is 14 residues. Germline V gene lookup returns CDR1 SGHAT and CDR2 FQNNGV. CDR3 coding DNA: TGTGCCAGCAGCTTAGATCCTACGGGAACTGAAGCTTTCTTT. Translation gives CASSLDPTGTEAFF.

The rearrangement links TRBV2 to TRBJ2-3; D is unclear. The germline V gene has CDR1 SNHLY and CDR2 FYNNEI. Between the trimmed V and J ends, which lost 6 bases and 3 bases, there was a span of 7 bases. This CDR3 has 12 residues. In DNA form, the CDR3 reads TGTGCCAGCAGCTTCTGGACAGATACGCAGTATTTT. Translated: CASSFWTDTQYF. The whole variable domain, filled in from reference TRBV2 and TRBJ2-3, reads EPEVTQTPSHQVTQMGQEVILRCVPISNHLYFYWYRQILGQKVEFLVSFYNNEISEKSEIFDDQFSVERPDGSNFTLKIRSTKLEDSAMYFCASSFWTDTQYFGPGTRLTVL.

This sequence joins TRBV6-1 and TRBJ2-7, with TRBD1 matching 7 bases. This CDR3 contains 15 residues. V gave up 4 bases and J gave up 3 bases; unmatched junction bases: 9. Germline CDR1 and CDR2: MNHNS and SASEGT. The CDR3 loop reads CASSGRDSAFYEQYF. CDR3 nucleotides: TGTGCCAGCAGTGGCCGGGACAGCGCTTTCTACGAGCAGTACTTC.

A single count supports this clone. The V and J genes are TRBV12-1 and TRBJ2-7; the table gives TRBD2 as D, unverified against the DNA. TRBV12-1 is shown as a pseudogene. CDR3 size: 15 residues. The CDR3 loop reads CASSPSGPNSLEQYF. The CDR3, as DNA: TGTGCCAGCAGCCCAAGCGGACCCAACTCTCTCGAGCAGTACTTC.

The CDR3 spells CSAGGVGNTEAFF. CDR3 bases: TGCAGCGCCGGGGGGGTGGGTAACACTGAAGCTTTCTTT. The V gene is TRBV29-1, the J gene TRBJ1-1; perhaps TRBD1 as D (5 bases). There are 13 residues in the CDR3. Germline values: CDR1 SQVTM, CDR2 ANQGSEA. Trimming removed 7 bases from V and 2 bases from J, with 14 bases in between.